Listed here are 22 T cell receptor beta chains from one sample, sequenced in a study of OX40 agonist ivuxolimab in advanced cancers. This table comes from immunoSEQ multiplex PCR, and its TCRdb copy is limited to in-frame clones, with some not included. This sample has roughly 100,000 clones, with roughly 84% found just once. Material: CD4+ or CD8+ T cells sorted from blood, obtained in a trial of the OX40 agonist ivuxolimab. The receptors were gathered from an adult with an advanced solid tumor such as melanoma, head and neck, liver or kidney cancer.

The chain joins TRBV7-2 to TRBJ2-5, with D maybe TRBD2 (5 bases). The CDR3 runs 14 residues. Trimming shortened V by 4 bases and J by 0 bases, and 9 bases separated the two germline ends. In germline, CDR1 is SGHTA, CDR2 FQGNSA. CDR3 residues: CASSSEEYQETQYF. The CDR3 DNA is TGTGCCAGCAGCTCGGAGGAGTACCAAGAGACCCAGTACTTC.

The chain carries TRBV5-6 and TRBJ2-1; D is uncertain. This CDR3 is built from 14 residues. Trimming removed 4 bases from V and 15 bases from J, with 23 bases in between. Germline CDR1 SGHDT, CDR2 YYEEEE. CDR3 amino acids: CASSRPGSPGTLFF. The CDR3 DNA sequence: TGTGCCAGCAGCCGTCCCGGGTCCCCCGGAACTCTGTTCTTC. Variable domain in full (rest from reference TRBV5-6 and TRBJ2-1): DAGVTQSPTHLIKTRGQQVTLRCSPKSGHDTVSWYQQALGQGPQFIFQYYEEEERQRGNFPDRFSGHQFPNYSSELNVNALLLGDSALYLCASSRPGSPGTLFFGPGTRLTVL.

V usage is TRBV2 and J usage is TRBJ1-5; D gene uncertain. The V end was cut by 6 bases, the J end by 4 bases, with 7 bases between. The CDR3 covers 12 residues. CDR1 and CDR2 from the germline V gene are SNHLY and FYNNEI. CDR3 region: CASRRVNQPQHF. The CDR3 DNA reads TGTGCCAGCAGAAGGGTAAATCAGCCCCAGCATTTT.

The V gene is TRBV5-1, the J gene TRBJ1-6; D is unresolved. This CDR3 has 17 residues. V was cut by 1 base and J by 9 bases, with 20 bases left in between. CDR1 is SGHRS and CDR2 is YFSETQ in the germline V gene. The CDR3 sequence is CASSLMGSASLGSPLHF. The DNA for the CDR3 is TGCGCCAGCAGCTTGATGGGGAGCGCCAGTCTGGGTTCACCCCTCCACTTT.

This clone was picked up a small number of times. The chain recombines TRBV21-1 with TRBJ2-2; TRBD1 is taken as the D call from the table, unchecked against the DNA. TRBV21-1 counts as a pseudogene. The CDR3 is 14 residues long. The CDR3 here is CANPQGVLTGELFF. Written as DNA, the CDR3 is TGTGCCAACCCACAGGGCGTATTAACCGGGGAGCTGTTTTTT.

V is TRBV4-3 and J is TRBJ2-5; 7 bases line up with TRBD2. The J segment lost 4 bases and the V segment lost 0 bases, leaving 2 bases of the junction unmatched. CDR1 and CDR2 from the germline V gene are LGHNA and YSLEER. The CDR3 has 14 amino acids. The DNA for the CDR3 is TGCGCCAGCAGCCAAGACATAGCGGGAGAGACCCAGTACTTC. Translated: CASSQDIAGETQYF.

This clone was seen at least ten times. The rearrangement joins TRBV4-2 to TRBJ2-7; 7 bases line up with TRBD2. CDR3 length: 13 amino acids. The V and J ends lost 3 bases and 5 bases, in that order; junction bases with no gene match: 4. Germline CDR1 is LGHNA and CDR2 is YNFKEQ. CDR3 sequence (DNA): TGTGCCAGCAGCCAGGGAACTAGCGACGAGCAGTACTTC. Amino acid sequence: CASSQGTSDEQYF.

This chain joins TRBV6-6 and TRBJ2-1, with 10 positions matching TRBD2. Germline trimming cut 6 bases from V and 4 bases from J; bases unmatched to any gene: 6. CDR1 and CDR2 (germline): MNHNY, SVGAGI (reference sequence). The CDR3 sequence is 15 residues long. Here the CDR3 DNA reads TGTGCCAGCAGCGCTCTAGCGGGAGAATACAATGAGCAGTTCTTC. It is translated as CASSALAGEYNEQFF.

V is TRBV30 and J is TRBJ2-7; 10 nucleotides align to TRBD1. There are 13 residues in the CDR3. With 2 bases clipped from V and 5 bases from J, the junction kept 3 bases outside the gene matches. The germline gives CDR1 GTSNPN, CDR2 SVGIG (reference sequence). CDR3 sequence (DNA): TGTGCCTGGAGTCGGACAGGGGGAGACGAGCAGTACTTC. Amino acid sequence: CAWSRTGGDEQYF.

The genes are TRBV11-1 and TRBJ2-3; D could derive from TRBD1 or TRBD2 (5 bases each). CDR1 and CDR2 (germline): SGHAT, FQDESV (reference sequence). The CDR3 has 13 amino acids. V shed 6 bases and J shed 1 base, with 8 bases lying between them. The CDR3 region is CASRRDGTDTQYF. CDR3 in DNA: TGTGCCAGCAGACGGGACGGCACAGATACGCAGTATTTT.

This chain joins TRBV15 and TRBJ2-1; TRBD1 or TRBD2 may be the D gene (5 bases each). V was clipped by 1 base and J by 7 bases, with 20 bases between them. This CDR3 region has 17 residues. Per the germline V gene, CDR1 is LNHNV and CDR2 is YYDKDF (reference sequence). DNA of the CDR3: TGTGCCACCAGCAGAGTAACCCGGGACCTCCTAGGGAATGAGCAGTTCTTC. Its protein is CATSRVTRDLLGNEQFF.

This chain links TRBV30 with TRBJ2-1; 7 bases fit TRBD2. With 4 bases clipped from V and 0 bases from J, the junction kept 6 bases outside the gene matches. The CDR3 is 15 amino acids. Germline V gene data show CDR1 as GTSNPN and CDR2 as SVGIG (reference sequence). CDR3 bases: TGTGCCTGGACGAGCGGGGTGGTCTCCTACAATGAGCAGTTCTTC. It specifies CAWTSGVVSYNEQFF. The complete variable domain, with remaining parts taken from reference TRBV30 and TRBJ2-1, reads SQTIHQWPATLVQPVGSPLSLECTVEGTSNPNLYWYRQAAGRGLQLLFYSVGIGQISSEVPQNLSASRPQDRQFILSSKKLLLSDSGFYLCAWTSGVVSYNEQFFGPGTRLTVL.

This sequence joins TRBV14 and TRBJ2-3; D ambiguous. The germline V and J ends were trimmed by 4 bases and 0 bases, with 8 bases remaining between them. In germline, CDR1 is SGHDN, CDR2 FVKESK. CDR3 size: 14 residues. The CDR3 coding sequence is TGTGCCAGCAGCCCCCTGGGAAGCACAGATACGCAGTATTTT. Translating gives CASSPLGSTDTQYF.

CDR3 sequence (DNA): TGTGCCAGTCGAACCGGGACATTCACTGAAGCTTTCTTT. Protein product: CASRTGTFTEAFF. The rearrangement joins TRBV19 to TRBJ1-1; tentatively, D is TRBD1 (6 bases). This CDR3 region has 13 residues. In germline, CDR1 is LNHDA, CDR2 SQIVND (reference sequence). The germline V and J ends were trimmed by 8 bases and 4 bases, with 14 bases remaining between them.

The chain has TRBV30 and TRBJ2-1; 11 nucleotides line up with TRBD2. The junction had 4 bases not matched to a gene; V was cut back by 1 base and J by 8 bases. This CDR3 comprises 14 residues. CDR1 is GTSNPN and CDR2 is SVGIG in the germline V gene (reference sequence). The CDR3 DNA is TGTGCCTGGAGTGAACAACTAGCGGGAGATGAGCAGTTCTTC. Encoded protein: CAWSEQLAGDEQFF. Supplemented by reference TRBV30 and TRBJ2-1, the full variable domain reads SQTIHQWPATLVQPVGSPLSLECTVEGTSNPNLYWYRQAAGRGLQLLFYSVGIGQISSEVPQNLSASRPQDRQFILSSKKLLLSDSGFYLCAWSEQLAGDEQFFGPGTRLTVL.

V and J are TRBV10-3 and TRBJ2-1; 7 bases agree with TRBD2. CDR3 length: 17 residues. V trimming: 3 bases; J trimming: 2 bases; junction bases outside the gene matches: 10. Per germline, CDR1 ENHRY and CDR2 SYGVKD. In nucleotides, the CDR3 is TGTGCCATCAGTGACCCGGGAGGCGGGAGTGCCTACAATGAGCAGTTCTTC. Translating gives CAISDPGGGSAYNEQFF.

The CDR3 sequence is CASSLLPGTAFYNEQFF. The CDR3 coding sequence is TGTGCCAGCAGTTTGCTCCCCGGGACAGCTTTCTACAATGAGCAGTTCTTC. V usage is TRBV28 and J usage is TRBJ2-1, with 7 bases that match TRBD1. This CDR3 spans 17 amino acids. Germline V gene sequence: CDR1 MDHEN, CDR2 SYDVKM. V gave up 3 bases and J gave up 3 bases; unmatched junction bases: 11.

This rearrangement joins TRBV6-1 to TRBJ1-6, with unresolved D. Germline V gives CDR1 MNHNS, CDR2 SASEGT. The CDR3 covers 15 residues. V lost 2 bases and J lost 2, with 7 bases in between. The CDR3 protein is CASSESRPYNSPLHF. The CDR3 DNA follows: TGTGCCAGCAGTGAAAGTCGGCCCTATAATTCACCCCTCCACTTT.

The genes are TRBV19 and TRBJ1-2; 7 nucleotides line up with TRBD1. After removal of 3 bases from V and 4 bases from J, the junction contained 11 bases not matched to a gene. Germline CDR1 and CDR2: LNHDA and SQIVND (reference sequence). This CDR3 spans 16 amino acids. The CDR3 loop is CASSMPTGDDIYGYTF. The CDR3 nucleotides are TGTGCCAGTAGTATGCCAACAGGGGATGACATCTATGGCTACACCTTC.

The V call is TRBV14, the J call TRBJ2-5; the match to TRBD1 covers 10 bases. The assigned J gene may be wrong: the sequence end matches TRBJ2-7 better. The V gene's germline CDR1 is SGHDN and CDR2 FVKESK. The CDR3 spans 17 residues. The CDR3 region is CASSHALPGTGDHEQYF. The CDR3 DNA is TGTGCCAGCAGCCATGCCCTTCCCGGGACAGGGGATCACGAGCAGTACTTC.

The chain recombines TRBV28 with TRBJ1-1, with D possibly TRBD1 on 6 matching bases. The V and J ends lost 10 bases and 0 bases respectively, with 21 bases between them. Germline V gene data show CDR1 as MDHEN and CDR2 as SYDVKM. This CDR3 has 16 residues. The CDR3 coding sequence is TGTGCCACCTCAACCCCCGGGACACCAATGAACACTGAAGCTTTCTTT. It specifies CATSTPGTPMNTEAFF.

This clone was recorded once. The V call is TRBV28, the J call TRBJ2-7; the D gene could be TRBD1 or TRBD2 (6 bases each). Per the germline V gene, CDR1 is MDHEN and CDR2 is SYDVKM. V dropped 3 bases and J dropped 6 bases, with 15 bases sitting between them. The CDR3 covers 14 residues. CDR3 loop: CASSFPGGGPEQYF. CDR3 coding DNA: TGTGCCAGCAGTTTTCCTGGAGGGGGGCCCGAGCAGTACTTC.